A selection of T cell receptor beta chains follows, all from one sample in a study of blood T cell repertoires in COVID-19. Using immunoSEQ multiplex PCR, the repertoire was profiled, and TCRdb retains in-frame clones only, with some absent. Of 130,000 to 150,000 clones listed, approximately 81% are singletons. Sample: peripheral blood. The receptors were sampled from a human donor in a cohort sampled during active COVID-19. CDR3s include the opening cysteine and the closing phenylalanine or tryptophan. Clone size is shown for a subset of rows, as once, few, many or a class of expanded clone.

clone_size	v_call	j_call	cdr3_aa
NA	TRBV18	TRBJ2-7	CASSPADIQYF
once	TRBV7-9	TRBJ2-5	CASRRTGALQETQYF
NA	TRBV18	TRBJ2-6	CASSPAGGETGANVLTF
NA	TRBV7-5	TRBJ2-5	CVRSPEARGSVQETQYF
NA	TRBV4-1	TRBJ1-1	CASSQDSGRFGEAFF
NA	TRBV6-6	TRBJ1-4	CASSNKGAVNEKLFF
NA	TRBV7-8	TRBJ2-1	CASSRDPASGRNEQFF
NA	TRBV14	TRBJ2-7	CASSQAAGPYEQYF
NA	TRBV9	TRBJ2-7	CASSVGTSGAYEQYF
NA	TRBV5-1	TRBJ2-3	CASSPLAGGGDTQYF
NA	TRBV11-2	TRBJ2-1	CASSLSPGSYNEQFF
NA	TRBV7-2	TRBJ1-2	CASSPNTGGVIYGYTF
NA	TRBV3-1/TRBV3-2	TRBJ2-7	CASSLTDYEQYF
NA	TRBV28	TRBJ1-6	CASNTLTNSPLHF
NA	TRBV5-1	TRBJ2-3	CASSLAGTDTQYF
NA	TRBV5-4	TRBJ2-7	CASSLPPRREATYEQYF
NA	TRBV6-5	TRBJ2-7	CASSYSDRGIYEQYF
NA	TRBV4-3	TRBJ1-3	CASSPQEGRSGNTIYF
NA	TRBV13	TRBJ2-7	CASSIGTSGIGEQYF
NA	TRBV21-1	TRBJ1-1	CASSAVGGAFF
NA	TRBV7-9	TRBJ2-7	CASSLDLGLDSYEQYF
few	TRBV24-1	TRBJ2-1	CATSDHRQGLWGNEQFF
NA	TRBV4-1	TRBJ2-7	CASSQEGTGRPYEQYF
NA	TRBV10-2	TRBJ2-1	CASSVPPTGGPDNEQFF